This entry describes one TCR beta chain. The antigen remains unidentified. This entry is derived from a study of shared clonotypes between healthy human individuals. Study conclusions and caveats: Clonotype sharing levels among donors were expected to vary with sequencing depth.

V lost 6 bases and J 2 bases, leaving 12 bases between the germline ends. CDR3 size: 14 residues. Germline lookup yields CDR1 MGHDK and CDR2 SYGVNS. Assay runs were performed at deep level. Clones were read by immunoSEQ multiplex PCR, and TCRdb kept only the in-frame ones, dropping some. The sample records 2 million to 3 million clones, over 85% being singletons. The chain recombines TRBV25-1 with TRBJ2-3; tentatively, D is TRBD1 or TRBD2 (5 bases each). This clonotype was obtained from a man younger than 30 in good health. Some clones in this sample may be carry-over from other donors' samples. The specimen was naive CD4+ T cells from PBMCs. The sample's subset: CD45RA+ positively selected. The CDR3, as DNA: TGTGCCAGCAGGGGACCGATAACCACAGATACGCAGTATTTT. This sequence encodes CASRGPITTDTQYF.